What follows is one TCR beta chain and its context. What it binds is not known. One junction end does not reproduce the germline sequence, and a read error may be involved. Germline assignment: CDR1 SSHAT and CDR2 FNYEAQ (reference sequence). CDR3 size: 16 residues. cDNA libraries for TCR beta contained unique molecular identifiers. With about 0.95 to 11 million T cells as the source, 450,000 to 600,000 cDNA molecules resulted. TCRdb analysed the PCR reads with MiXCR anew, one entry per CDR3 protein. Of roughly 600,000 distinct CDR3 sequences listed, 44% are singletons. These data come from a study of post-analysis software for immune sequencing data. Study-wide results and caveats: The study found TRBV5-6, TRBV5-1 and TRBV20-1 among roughly 5 TRBV segments more frequent in patients than controls. Multiple sclerosis was associated with a significant reduction in normalized Chao1 diversity relative to controls.

This chain links TRBV7-7 with TRBJ2-1, with TRBD2 identical over 8 bases. Sequencing was performed on blood. This clonotype originated in a girl aged 10-17 years with multiple sclerosis. CDR3 DNA: TGTGCTAGCAGCTCCCTTGGCGGGAGGACCAGGGATGAGCAGTTCTTC. It specifies CASSSLGGRTRDEQFF.